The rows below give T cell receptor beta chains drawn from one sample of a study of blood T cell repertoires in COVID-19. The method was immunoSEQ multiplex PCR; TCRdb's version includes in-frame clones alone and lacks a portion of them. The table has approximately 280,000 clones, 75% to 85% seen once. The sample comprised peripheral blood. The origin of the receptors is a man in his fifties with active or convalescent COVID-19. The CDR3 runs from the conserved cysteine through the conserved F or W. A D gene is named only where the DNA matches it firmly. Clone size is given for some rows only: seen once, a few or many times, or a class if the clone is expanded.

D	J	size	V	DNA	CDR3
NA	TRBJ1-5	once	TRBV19	TGTGCCAGTAGGGAACAGGGCAATCAGCCCCAGCATTTT	CASREQGNQPQHF
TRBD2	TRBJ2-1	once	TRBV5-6	TGTGCCAGCAGCTTGTTGGGACTAGCGGCAAACAATGAGCAGTTCTTC	CASSLLGLAANNEQFF
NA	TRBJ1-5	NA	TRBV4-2	TGTGCCAGCAGCCAAGATGTTGGTGGTAGCTATCAGCCCCAGCATTTT	CASSQDVGGSYQPQHF
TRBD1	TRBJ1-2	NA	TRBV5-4	TGTGCCAGCAGCTCACCTTCAGGGGGCGCAGGCTACACCTTC	CASSSPSGGAGYTF
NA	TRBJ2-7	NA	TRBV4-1	TGCGCCAGCAGCCCCCTACGGTTACGGGACTCCTACGAGCAGTACTTC	CASSPLRLRDSYEQYF
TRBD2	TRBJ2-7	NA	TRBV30	TGTGCCTGGAGCCCGGGGGGCGAGCAGTACTTC	CAWSPGGEQYF
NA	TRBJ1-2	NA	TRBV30	TGTGCCTGGAGTATACAGGGTAACTATGGCTACACCTTC	CAWSIQGNYGYTF
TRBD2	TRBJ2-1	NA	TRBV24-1	TGTGCCACCAGTGATCCCGGGACTAGCGGATACAATGAGCAGTTCTTC	CATSDPGTSGYNEQFF
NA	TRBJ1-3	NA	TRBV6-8	TGTGCCAGCAGTTACGGGGAGCCTGGAAACACCATATATTTT	CASSYGEPGNTIYF
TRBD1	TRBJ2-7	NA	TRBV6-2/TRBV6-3	TGTGCCAGCAGTTACTCGATTGACTGGGACAGGGAAAACGAGCAGTACTTC	CASSYSIDWDRENEQYF
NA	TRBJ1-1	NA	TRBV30	TGTGCCTGGGTGGGGGGACACACTGAAGCTTTCTTT	CAWVGGHTEAFF
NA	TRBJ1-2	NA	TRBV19	TGTGCCAGTTGTACTCTCCCTGCCGGGGATGGCTACACCTTC	CASCTLPAGDGYTF
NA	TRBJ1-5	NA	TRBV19	TGTGCCAGTAGTCCAAACCTAAATCAGCCCCAGCATTTT	CASSPNLNQPQHF
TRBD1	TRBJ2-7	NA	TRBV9	TGTGCCAGCAGCGTAGACCCAGGGGGCTACGAGCAGTACTTC	CASSVDPGGYEQYF
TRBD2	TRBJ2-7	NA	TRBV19	TGTGCCAGTAGTTCGCTAGCGGGAGAACCTACCCAGCAGTACTTC	CASSSLAGEPTQQYF
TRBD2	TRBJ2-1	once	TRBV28	TGTGCCAGCAGTCTCGTAGCGGGAGGTTCCTCCTTGTCCAATGAGCAGTTCTTC	CASSLVAGGSSLSNEQFF
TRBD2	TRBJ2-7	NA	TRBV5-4	TGTGCCAGCAGCTTGACGCTAGCGGGAGAGTACGAGCAGTACTTC	CASSLTLAGEYEQYF
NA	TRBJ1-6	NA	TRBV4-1	TGCGCCAGCAGCCAAGATCCCACAGGGCCTCCCAATTCACCCCTCCACTTT	CASSQDPTGPPNSPLHF
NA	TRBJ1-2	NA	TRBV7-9	TGTGCCAGCAGCTTATCCACAGGGTACGGTGGCTACACCTTC	CASSLSTGYGGYTF
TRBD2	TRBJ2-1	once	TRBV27	TGTGCCAGCAGTTCTCCGTTAGCGGGAGGGGAGCAGTTCTTC	CASSSPLAGGEQFF
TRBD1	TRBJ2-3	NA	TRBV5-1	TGCGCCAGCAGCCGGGGACAGAACACAGATACGCAGTATTTT	CASSRGQNTDTQYF
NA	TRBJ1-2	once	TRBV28	TGTGCCAGCAGCCGCACACAGAACTATGGCTACACCTTC	CASSRTQNYGYTF
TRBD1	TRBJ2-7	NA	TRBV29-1	TGCAGCGCCGCTGGACAGGGACGTCGGCAGTACTTC	CSAAGQGRRQYF
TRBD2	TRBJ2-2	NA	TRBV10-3	TGTGCCGCCCGAAGCGGGGGGACCACCGGGGAGCTGTTTTTT	CAARSGGTTGELFF
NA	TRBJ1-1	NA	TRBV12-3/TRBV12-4	TGTGCCAGCACCACACGATCTGACACTGAAGCTTTCTTT	CASTTRSDTEAFF
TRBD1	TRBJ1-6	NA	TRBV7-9	TGTGCCAGCAGCTTCTTCCTCGGGACAGGGGGTAATTCACCCCTCCACTTT	CASSFFLGTGGNSPLHF
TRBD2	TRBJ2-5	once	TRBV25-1	TGTGCCAGCAGTGAATGGCTAGCGGGGCAAGAGACCCAGTACTTC	CASSEWLAGQETQYF
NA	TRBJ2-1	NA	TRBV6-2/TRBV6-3	TGTGCCAGCAGTTTCGCGAGGGGGCGGGGAGGTAATGAGCAGTTCTTC	CASSFARGRGGNEQFF
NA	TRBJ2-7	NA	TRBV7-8	TGTGCCAGCAGCCTTAGCTCCTACGAGCAGTACTTC	CASSLSSYEQYF
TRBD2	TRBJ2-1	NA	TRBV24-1	TGTGCCACCAGTGATCTAGCGGGAGTTGGGTGGTTCTTC	CATSDLAGVGWFF